This T cell receptor beta chain emerged from a study of immune cell composition in non-small cell lung cancer (dated by TCRdb to the late 2010s). Context from the whole study: Histologic subtype was assigned using H&E plus p63, CK5, Napsin A and TTF-1 immunohistochemistry, mainly lung adenocarcinoma or squamous cell carcinoma. In supplementary cohort #1, which comprised 10 lung adenocarcinoma cases, paired tumour/lung TCR-beta sequencing was performed and TIL populations were generated so that tumour reactivity could be assessed. Four tumour specimens that had TCR-beta data belonged to rare histological subtypes and were left out of the subtype comparisons. Using Adaptive Biotechnologies, the researchers ran TCR-beta sequencing on 34 paired NSCLC tumour and non-adjacent lung specimens, along with approximately 24 tumour-only specimens.

Including the terminal cysteine and phenylalanine, the CDR3 comprises 14 residues. Of the read, only the CDR3 DNA is kept; its 42 bases are in frame from base 1. For CDR1 and CDR2, the germline V gene (reference sequence) lists SEHNR and FQNEAQ. The germline V and J ends show losses of 4 bases and 9 bases respectively, and no gene match explains 8 bases of the junction. About this clone itself: No antigen is known for it. Base qualities were left out, and no much larger clone turns up one base away.

General conclusions and limits of the study: The reactivity cohort included only about ten cases, and whether tumour-reactive clones share sequences with the dominant in vivo tumour-associated clones was not shown. Tumour-associated clones >0.5% occurred in nearly half of NSCLC cases: approximately 33% of adenocarcinomas versus around 79% of squamous carcinomas. No significant correlation was found between smoking pack-years and tumour TCR-beta clonality. Across some 11 adenocarcinoma cases, TIL tumour reactivity correlated strongly with maximal tumour-associated clone frequency but not with overall clonality.

TCR-beta CDR3 regions were amplified from genomic DNA by a two-step multiplex PCR, with the second step adding Illumina-compatible adaptors. As a commercial immunoSEQ service, TCR-beta immunosequencing was carried out on an Illumina platform. As for the authors' bioinformatics: Repertoires were described by productive clonality and by Top 10 Clones, which is the percentage of T-cell templates coming from the ten most frequent sequences. Productive clonality had a range of 0 to 1, where 1 means a monoclonal population. Tumour-associated clones, identified using log10 scatter plots, were defined as sequences that made up at least 0.1% of tumour T-cell templates and were not found in the matched non-adjacent lung. Student's t-tests were used for two-group comparisons, ANOVA for comparisons across stages, and linear regression for relationships, with analyses done in GraphPad Prism7 and R. TCRdb mirrors the immuneACCESS table, restricted to in-frame sequences. Some clones are absent from its copies; in checked studies, under half trace to an unresolved V gene, and the reason for the others is unknown. V and J calls and clone size are copied from that table; D and trimming were computed from the DNA. A total of about 3,300 clones appear in this sample, about two thirds of them only once. In total, the top ten clones hold about 15% of the sample.

Normal lung samples came from the same patient and were non-adjacent lung tissue collected as far from the tumour as possible, with a minimum distance of 3 cm. Frozen aliquots of unsorted single-cell suspensions were used for genomic DNA extraction with the QIAamp DNA kit. Tissues arrived within 2 hours of resection and were immediately processed into single-cell suspensions. Tissue was mechanically dissociated and enzymatically digested with DNase I, collagenase I and hyaluronidase for less than 35 minutes at 37 °C, then filtered and RBC-lysed. The same sample was also used in a study of CD4 T cells in lung cancer. The second paper further reports: In the study, blood T cells from NSCLC patients were screened for responses to candidate mutation-encoded neoepitopes, and neoantigen-specific CD4+ T-cell clones and TCRs were isolated. Tumor and non-adjacent lung tissue came from a few patients undergoing curative-intent resections for stage I-III non-small cell lung cancer. The resected patients had lung adenocarcinoma or squamous cell carcinoma, were aged 60 to 69 at blood donation, and mostly were former smokers. Treatments received by the patients before blood donation included platinum chemotherapy, and some patients received nivolumab or pembrolizumab. Some blood-derived responses might be explained by in vitro priming of naive T cells or cross-reactivity rather than by memory responses to the cancer. TCRB deep sequencing tracked the frequency of neoantigen-specific clonotypes in tumor resections, non-adjacent lung and cultured T-cell products. TCRB sequence data were analyzed using the kit provider's software, and tumor enrichment of clonotype templates was assessed with Fisher's exact test.

The chain links TRBV7-9 with TRBJ1-5; 8 bases in the junction line up with TRBD1. The sequenced sample was non-adjacent lung tissue. The TCR originated in a human donor with non-small cell lung cancer. The DNA sequence follows: TGTGCCAGCAGCTATGAGGACAGGGTAGCGCCCCAGCATTTT. This encodes CASSYEDRVAPQHF. The CDR3 plus the reference TRBV7-9 and TRBJ1-5 genes for the other parts give the full variable domain: DTGVSQNPRHKITKRGQNVTFRCDPISEHNRLYWYRQTLGQGPEFLTYFQNEAQLEKSRLLSDRFSAERPKGSFSTLEIQRTEQGDSAMYLCASSYEDRVAPQHFGDGTRLSIL.